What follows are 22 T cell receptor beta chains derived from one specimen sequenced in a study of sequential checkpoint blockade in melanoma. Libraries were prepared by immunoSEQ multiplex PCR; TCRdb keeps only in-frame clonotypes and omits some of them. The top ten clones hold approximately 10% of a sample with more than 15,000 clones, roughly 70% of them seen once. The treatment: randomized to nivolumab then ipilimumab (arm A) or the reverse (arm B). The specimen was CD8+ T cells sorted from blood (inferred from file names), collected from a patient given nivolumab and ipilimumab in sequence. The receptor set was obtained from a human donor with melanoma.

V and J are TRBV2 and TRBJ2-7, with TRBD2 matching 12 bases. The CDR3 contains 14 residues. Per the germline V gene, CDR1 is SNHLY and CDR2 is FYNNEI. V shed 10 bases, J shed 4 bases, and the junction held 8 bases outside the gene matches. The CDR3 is CATRLAGAGYEQYF. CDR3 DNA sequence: TGTGCCACCAGACTAGCGGGAGCCGGGTACGAGCAGTACTTC.

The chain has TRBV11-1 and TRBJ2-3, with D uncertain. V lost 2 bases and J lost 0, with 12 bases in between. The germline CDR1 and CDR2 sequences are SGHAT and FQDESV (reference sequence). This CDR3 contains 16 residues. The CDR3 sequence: CASSLNYRSSTDTQYF. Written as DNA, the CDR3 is TGTGCCAGCAGCTTAAATTACAGATCTAGCACAGATACGCAGTATTTT.

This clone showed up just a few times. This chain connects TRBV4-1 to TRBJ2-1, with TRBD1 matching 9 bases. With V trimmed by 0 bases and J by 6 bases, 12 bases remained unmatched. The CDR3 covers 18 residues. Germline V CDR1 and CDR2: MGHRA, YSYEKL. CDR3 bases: TGCGCCAGCAGCCAAGATGAGGAGAGGACAGGGGAAGGCAATGAGCAGTTCTTC. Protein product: CASSQDEERTGEGNEQFF.

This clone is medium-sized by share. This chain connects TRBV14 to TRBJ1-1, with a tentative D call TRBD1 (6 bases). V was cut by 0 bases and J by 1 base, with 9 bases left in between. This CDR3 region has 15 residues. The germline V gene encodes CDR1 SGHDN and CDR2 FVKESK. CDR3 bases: TGTGCCAGCAGCCAAGATTGGGGGCAGAACACTGAAGCTTTCTTT. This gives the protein CASSQDWGQNTEAFF. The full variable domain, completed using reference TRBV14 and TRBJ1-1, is EAGVTQFPSHSVIEKGQTVTLRCDPISGHDNLYWYRRVMGKEIKFLLHFVKESKQDESGMPNNRFLAERTGGTYSTLKVQPAELEDSGVYFCASSQDWGQNTEAFFGQGTRLTVV.

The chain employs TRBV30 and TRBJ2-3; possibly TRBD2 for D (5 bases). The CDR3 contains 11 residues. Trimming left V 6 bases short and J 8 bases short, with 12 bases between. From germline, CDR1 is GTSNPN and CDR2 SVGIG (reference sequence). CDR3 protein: CACTIRGTQYF. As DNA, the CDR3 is TGTGCCTGTACCATCCGGGGTACGCAGTATTTT.

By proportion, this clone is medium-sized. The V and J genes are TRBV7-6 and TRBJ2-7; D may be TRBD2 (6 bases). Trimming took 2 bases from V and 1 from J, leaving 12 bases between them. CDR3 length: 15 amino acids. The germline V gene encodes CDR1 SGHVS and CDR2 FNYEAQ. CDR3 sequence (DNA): TGTGCCAGCAGCTTATACTCGGGAGTTTCCTACGAGCAGTACTTC. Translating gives CASSLYSGVSYEQYF.

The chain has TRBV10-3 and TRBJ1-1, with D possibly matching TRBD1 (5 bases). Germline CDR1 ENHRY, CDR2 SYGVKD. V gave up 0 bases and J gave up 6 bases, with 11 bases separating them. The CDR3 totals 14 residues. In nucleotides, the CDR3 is TGTGCCATCAGTGAGTCGCGGGGGGGACCTGAAGCTTTCTTT. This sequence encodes CAISESRGGPEAFF.

CDR3 sequence reads: CASTHQRTGGTLDTQYF. The DNA for the CDR3 is TGTGCCAGCACCCACCAGAGGACAGGGGGTACCTTAGATACGCAGTATTTT. This sequence joins TRBV27 and TRBJ2-3, with TRBD1 matching 10 bases. The CDR3 extends over 17 amino acids. The trim removed 7 bases at V and 5 bases at J, leaving 15 bases unmatched. The germline V gene has CDR1 MNHEY and CDR2 SMNVEV (reference sequence).

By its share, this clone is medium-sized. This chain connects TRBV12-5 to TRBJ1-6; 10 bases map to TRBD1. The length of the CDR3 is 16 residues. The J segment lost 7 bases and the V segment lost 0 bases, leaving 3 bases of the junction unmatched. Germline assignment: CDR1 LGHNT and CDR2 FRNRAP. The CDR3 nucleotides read TGTGCTAGTGGTTTGGTCCGGGGACAGGGGAATTCACCCCTCCACTTT. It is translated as CASGLVRGQGNSPLHF.

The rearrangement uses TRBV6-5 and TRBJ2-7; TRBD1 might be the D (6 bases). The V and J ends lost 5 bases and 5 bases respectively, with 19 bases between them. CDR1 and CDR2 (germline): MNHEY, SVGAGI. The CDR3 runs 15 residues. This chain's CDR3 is CASSPPGRGDHEQYF. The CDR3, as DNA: TGTGCCAGCAGTCCCCCTGGCAGGGGTGACCACGAGCAGTACTTC.

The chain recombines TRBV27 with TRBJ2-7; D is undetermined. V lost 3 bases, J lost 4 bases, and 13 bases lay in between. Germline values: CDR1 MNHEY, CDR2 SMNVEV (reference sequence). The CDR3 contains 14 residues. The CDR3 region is CASSFMLEEYEQYF. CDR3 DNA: TGTGCCAGCAGTTTCATGCTAGAGGAGTACGAGCAGTACTTC.

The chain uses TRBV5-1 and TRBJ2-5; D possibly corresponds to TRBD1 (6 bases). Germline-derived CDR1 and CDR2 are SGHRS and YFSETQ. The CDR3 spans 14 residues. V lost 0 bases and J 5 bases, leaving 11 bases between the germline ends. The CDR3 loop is CASSLVGGVETQYF. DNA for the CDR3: TGCGCCAGCAGCTTGGTAGGGGGAGTGGAGACCCAGTACTTC.

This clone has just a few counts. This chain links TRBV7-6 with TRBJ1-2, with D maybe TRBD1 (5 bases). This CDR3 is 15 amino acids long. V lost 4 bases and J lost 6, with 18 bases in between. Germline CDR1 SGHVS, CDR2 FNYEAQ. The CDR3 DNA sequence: TGTGCCAGCAGCTCCCCTGCAGGGCTGCTAGATGGCTACACCTTC. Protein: CASSSPAGLLDGYTF.

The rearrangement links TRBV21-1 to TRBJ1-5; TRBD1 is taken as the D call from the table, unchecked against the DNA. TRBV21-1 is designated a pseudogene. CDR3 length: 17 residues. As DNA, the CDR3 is TGTGCCAGCACCCGTCAGTTGGTAGGGGCGGACAATCAGCCCCAGCATTTT. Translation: CASTRQLVGADNQPQHF.

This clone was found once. The CDR3 DNA follows: TGTGCCAGCAGCTTCAGAGGGGGCGATGGCTACACCTTC. This codes for CASSFRGGDGYTF. The rearrangement links TRBV7-3 to TRBJ1-2, with 7 bases lining up with TRBD1. The germline V gene has CDR1 SGHTA and CDR2 FQGTGA. The CDR3 totals 13 residues. V trimming: 3 bases; J trimming: 6 bases; junction bases outside the gene matches: 4.

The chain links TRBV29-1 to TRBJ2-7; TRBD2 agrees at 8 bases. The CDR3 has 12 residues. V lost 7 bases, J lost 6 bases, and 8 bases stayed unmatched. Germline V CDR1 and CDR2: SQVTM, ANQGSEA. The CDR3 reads CSAELAGLEQYF. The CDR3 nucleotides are TGCAGCGCTGAGTTAGCGGGACTCGAGCAGTACTTC.

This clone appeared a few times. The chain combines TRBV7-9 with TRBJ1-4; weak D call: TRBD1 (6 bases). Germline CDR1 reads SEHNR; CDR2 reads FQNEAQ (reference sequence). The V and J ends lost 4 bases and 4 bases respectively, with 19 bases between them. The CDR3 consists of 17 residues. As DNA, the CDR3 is TGTGCCAGCAGCTCAACAGGGTTCGGGTTGGGTAATGAAAAACTGTTTTTT. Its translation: CASSSTGFGLGNEKLFF.

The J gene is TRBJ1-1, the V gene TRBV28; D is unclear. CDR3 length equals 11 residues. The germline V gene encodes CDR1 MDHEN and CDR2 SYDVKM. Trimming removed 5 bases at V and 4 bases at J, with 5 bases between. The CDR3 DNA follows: TGTGCCAGCAGTCTAGGCACTGAAGCTTTCTTT. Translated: CASSLGTEAFF.

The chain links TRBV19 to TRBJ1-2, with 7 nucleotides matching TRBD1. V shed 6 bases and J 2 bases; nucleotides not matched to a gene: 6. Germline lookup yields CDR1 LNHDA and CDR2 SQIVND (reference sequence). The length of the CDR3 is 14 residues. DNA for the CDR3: TGTGCCAGTAGCCTAGACAGGGAGAACTATGGCTACACCTTC. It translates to CASSLDRENYGYTF.

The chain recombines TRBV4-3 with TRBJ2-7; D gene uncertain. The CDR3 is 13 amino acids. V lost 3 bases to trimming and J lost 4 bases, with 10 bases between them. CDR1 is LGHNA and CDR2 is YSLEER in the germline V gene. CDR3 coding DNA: TGCGCCAGCAGCCAGGAAAGACAATACGAGCAGTACTTC. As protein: CASSQERQYEQYF.

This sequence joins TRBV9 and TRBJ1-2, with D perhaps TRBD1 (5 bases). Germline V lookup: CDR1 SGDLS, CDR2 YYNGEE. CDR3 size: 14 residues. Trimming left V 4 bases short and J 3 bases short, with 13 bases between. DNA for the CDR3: TGTGCCAGCAGCTCCGACAGTACTTACTATGGCTACACCTTC. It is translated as CASSSDSTYYGYTF.

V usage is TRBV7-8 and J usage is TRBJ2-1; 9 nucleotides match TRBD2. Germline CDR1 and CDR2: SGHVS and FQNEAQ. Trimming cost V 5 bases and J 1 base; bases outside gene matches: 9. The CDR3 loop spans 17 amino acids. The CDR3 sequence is CASSGASAGGSYNEQFF. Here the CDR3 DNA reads TGTGCCAGCAGCGGAGCGTCCGCGGGAGGGTCCTACAATGAGCAGTTCTTC.